Following are 26 T cell receptor beta chains from one sample sequenced in a study of T cells in Graves' hyperthyroidism and ophthalmopathy. RNA transcripts gave rise to amplified TCR beta CDR3 regions. The primer set for the first-round RT-PCR of the TCR CDR3 was HTBI. Via MiXCR, TCRdb re-called the multiplex PCR reads, giving one row per CDR3 protein. The data show under 400,000 distinct CDR3 sequences, roughly 13% seen once. Input material: blood. All receptors come from a woman in her late teens or twenties with Graves' hyperthyroidism.

This clonotype was seen at least ten times. The chain is built from TRBV6-2 or TRBV6-3 and TRBJ2-1; TRBD2 matches at 13 bases. Trimming took 6 bases from V and 15 from J; bases not matched to a gene: 23. Germline V gene sequence: CDR1 MNHEY, CDR2 SVGEGT. The CDR3 sequence is 18 residues long. The CDR3 bases are TGTGCCAGCAGAAGCCGGGACAGCCATCCGACTAGCGGGAGGTTTCCGTTCTTC. Translated: CASRSRDSHPTSGRFPFF.

This clonotype was found many times. The J gene is TRBJ2-1, the V gene TRBV18; 13 positions match TRBD2. There are 16 residues in the CDR3. Germline V gene lookup returns CDR1 KGHSH and CDR2 LQKENI. V shed 3 bases, J shed 8 bases, and the junction held 7 bases outside the gene matches. The CDR3: CASSPQLAGGRYEQFF. For the CDR3, the DNA is TGTGCCAGCTCACCCCAACTAGCGGGAGGGCGTTATGAGCAGTTCTTC.

This clonotype was seen repeatedly, ten times or more. CDR3 protein: CASRRGATNEKLFF. For the CDR3, the DNA is TGTGCCAGCAGACGAGGAGCAACTAATGAAAAACTGTTTTTT. This sequence joins TRBV28 and TRBJ1-4; no clear D gene. The V and J ends lost 6 bases and 0 bases respectively, with 8 bases between them. CDR1 is MDHEN, CDR2 SYDVKM, per germline. The CDR3 loop spans 14 amino acids.

There are many counts of this clonotype. The V gene is TRBV24-1, the J gene TRBJ1-5; D is unresolved. Trimming removed 0 bases from V and 6 bases from J, with 5 bases in between. Germline CDR1 KGHDR, CDR2 SFDVKD. The CDR3 runs to 13 residues. The CDR3 DNA reads as TGTGCCACCAGTGATTTGCGTGGTCAGCCCCAGCATTTT. This encodes CATSDLRGQPQHF.

This clonotype was counted ten times or more. This chain connects TRBV20-1 to TRBJ1-1; no definite D call. CDR1 and CDR2 (germline): DFQATT, SNEGSKA (reference sequence). Trimming left V 6 bases short and J 1 base short, with 9 bases between. The CDR3 is 12 residues long. The CDR3 is CSAPAENTEAFF. In DNA form, the CDR3 reads TGCAGTGCCCCGGCCGAGAACACTGAAGCTTTCTTT.

There are many counts of this clonotype. The gene calls are TRBV6-2 or TRBV6-3 and TRBJ2-7; D is perhaps TRBD1 or TRBD2 (5 bases each). Trimming stripped 7 bases from V and 4 bases from J, with 20 bases between. CDR1 and CDR2 from the germline V gene are MNHEY and SVGEGT. The CDR3 length is 15 residues. The CDR3 DNA reads as TGTGCCAGCATTCTCTCGCAGGGAGCCCATTACGAGCAGTACTTC. It encodes CASILSQGAHYEQYF.

This clonotype has a count of ten or more. The chain is built from TRBV28 and TRBJ1-2; 7 bases are a match to TRBD1. V shed 5 bases and J 8 bases; nucleotides not matched to a gene: 17. CDR1 MDHEN and CDR2 SYDVKM come from the germline V gene. The CDR3 runs to 16 residues. The DNA of the CDR3 is TGTGCCAGCAGTACCAACTCCAGGGGGAGTTCAGAAGGCTACACCTTC. Its protein product is CASSTNSRGSSEGYTF.

This clonotype showed up many times. The rearrangement links TRBV7-9 to TRBJ1-2, with a possible D match to TRBD1 (5 bases). CDR3 size: 9 residues. The V gene's germline CDR1 is SEHNR and CDR2 FQNEAQ (reference sequence). V was trimmed by 11 bases and J by 6 bases, leaving 7 bases between them. The CDR3 loop reads CAAGDGYTF. The CDR3 region has the DNA TGTGCCGCGGGGGATGGCTACACCTTC.

In its sample, this clonotype was seen a few times. The chain uses TRBV24-1 and TRBJ2-1; TRBD1 matches 7 bases. This CDR3 contains 16 residues. After removal of 1 base from V and 1 base from J, the junction contained 3 bases not matched to a gene. Germline CDR1 and CDR2: KGHDR and SFDVKD. CDR3 residues: CATSDFTGDSYNEQFF. In DNA, the CDR3 is TGTGCCACCAGTGATTTTACAGGGGATTCCTACAATGAGCAGTTCTTC.

This clonotype was recorded a few times. The genes are TRBV24-1 and TRBJ2-7; D is unclear. Per the germline V gene, CDR1 is KGHDR and CDR2 is SFDVKD. CDR3 size: 13 residues. The ends were cut back, 6 bases at V and 2 bases at J, with 10 bases in the middle. The CDR3 sequence is CATSSGFPYEQYF. Here the CDR3 DNA reads TGTGCCACCAGTTCGGGTTTCCCCTACGAGCAGTACTTC.

The chain couples TRBV20-1 to TRBJ1-2, with D perhaps TRBD1 (6 bases). The length of the CDR3 is 13 residues. Trimming took off 3 bases at V and 1 base at J, with 9 bases between the two ends. The germline CDR1 and CDR2 sequences are DFQATT and SNEGSKA (reference sequence). This CDR3 is CSASRQVNYGYTF. In DNA form, the CDR3 reads TGCAGTGCTAGCCGACAGGTTAACTATGGCTACACCTTC.

This clonotype has at least ten counts. This chain connects TRBV2 to TRBJ2-2; 7 bases align to TRBD1. Germline V gene sequence: CDR1 SNHLY, CDR2 FYNNEI. After removal of 7 bases from V and 3 bases from J, the junction contained 14 bases not matched to a gene. The CDR3 runs 17 residues. The CDR3 here is CASILTGPRADTGELFF. Written as DNA, the CDR3 is TGTGCCAGCATACTGACAGGGCCAAGGGCGGACACCGGGGAGCTGTTTTTT.

This clonotype was seen repeatedly, ten times or more. The chain joins TRBV7-8 to TRBJ2-5, with D uncertain. V was trimmed by 1 base and J by 0 bases, leaving 9 bases between them. Germline CDR1 reads SGHVS; CDR2 reads FQNEAQ. This CDR3 contains 15 residues. The CDR3 nucleotides read TGTGCCAGCAGCTTAGATCCCGGACACCAAGAGACCCAGTACTTC. This gives the protein CASSLDPGHQETQYF.

This clonotype was counted many times. This sequence joins TRBV24-1 and TRBJ1-2; no reliable D call. The CDR3 spans 13 residues. Trimming removed 6 bases at V and 1 base at J, with 8 bases between. Germline-derived CDR1 and CDR2 are KGHDR and SFDVKD. CDR3: CATSLGINYGYTF. The CDR3 region has the DNA TGTGCCACCAGTTTGGGGATTAACTATGGCTACACCTTC.

There are many counts of this clonotype. This rearrangement joins TRBV19 to TRBJ2-1, with TRBD2 matching over 9 bases. The trim removed 3 bases at V and 5 bases at J, leaving 8 bases unmatched. The CDR3 has 16 residues. CDR1 is LNHDA and CDR2 is SQIVND in the germline V gene (reference sequence). The CDR3 loop reads CASSMRAGGTHNEQFF. CDR3 coding DNA: TGTGCCAGTAGTATGCGAGCGGGGGGAACCCACAATGAGCAGTTCTTC.

This clonotype was seen more than once but under ten times. The gene calls are TRBV7-6 and TRBJ2-3, with 9 bases aligning to TRBD2. Per the germline V gene, CDR1 is SGHVS and CDR2 is FNYEAQ. J was trimmed by 2 bases and V by 5 bases; bases with no gene match: 8. The CDR3 covers 16 residues. The CDR3 reads CASSPSGGSLTDTQYF. The CDR3 region has the DNA TGTGCCAGCAGCCCCAGCGGGGGGTCCCTCACAGATACGCAGTATTTT. Full variable domain (outside the CDR3, taken from reference TRBV7-6 and TRBJ2-3): GAGVSQSPRYKVTKRGQDVALRCDPISGHVSLYWYRQALGQGPEFLTYFNYEAQQDKSGLPNDRFSAERPEGSISTLTIQRTEQRDSAMYRCASSPSGGSLTDTQYFGPGTRLTVL.

This clonotype has at least ten counts. The chain uses TRBV12-3 or TRBV12-4 and TRBJ2-5; the D is unclear. Trimming removed 6 bases from V and 2 bases from J, with 4 bases in between. The length of the CDR3 is 11 residues. For the CDR3, the DNA is TGTGCCAGCAGGAAACAAGAGACCCAGTACTTC. This sequence encodes CASRKQETQYF.

As to this clonotype: This could be a read error, since a much larger clone is one nucleotide away. V and J are TRBV20-1 and TRBJ2-1; 9 nucleotides line up with TRBD2. The CDR3 has 15 amino acids. The V gene's germline CDR1 is DFQATT and CDR2 SNEGSKA (reference sequence). The CDR3, as DNA: TGCAGTGCTAGATTCAGCGGGAGGTCCTACAATGAGCAGTCCTTC. Amino acid sequence: CSARFSGRSYNEQSF.

There are a few counts of this clonotype. The J gene is TRBJ2-2, the V gene TRBV5-8; possible D gene TRBD1, 5 bases. Trimming removed 1 base from V and 0 bases from J, with 10 bases in between. Germline loops: CDR1 SGHTS, CDR2 YDEGEE. This CDR3 region has 16 residues. This CDR3 is CASSLWQGTNTGELFF. In DNA, the CDR3 is TGTGCCAGCAGCTTGTGGCAGGGCACGAACACCGGGGAGCTGTTTTTT.

The V call is TRBV4-2, the J call TRBJ2-7, with 11 bases fitting TRBD2. This CDR3 has 16 residues. The V and J ends lost 1 base and 2 bases, in that order; junction bases with no gene match: 4. The V gene's germline CDR1 is LGHNA and CDR2 YNFKEQ. This chain's CDR3 is CASSQGTSGSPYEQYF. The CDR3, as DNA: TGTGCCAGCAGCCAAGGGACTAGCGGGTCGCCCTACGAGCAGTACTTC.

This clonotype was recorded many times. The CDR3 region has the DNA TGTGCCAGCAGTTACGAGGGGACACTGAGCTCCTACGAGCAGTACTTC. Its translation is CASSYEGTLSSYEQYF. The gene calls are TRBV6-2 or TRBV6-3 and TRBJ2-7, with a possible D match to TRBD1 (6 bases). Trimming removed 2 bases at V and 0 bases at J, with 14 bases between. This CDR3 has 16 amino acids. Per germline, CDR1 MNHEY and CDR2 SVGEGT.

This clonotype was detected many times. This chain connects TRBV20-1 to TRBJ1-1; TRBD1 matches at 7 bases. The V gene end was trimmed by 1 base and the J gene end by 2 bases; junction bases not matched to a gene: 4. Per germline, CDR1 DFQATT and CDR2 SNEGSKA (reference sequence). This CDR3 has 14 amino acids. CDR3: CSARAGTVNTEAFF. The CDR3, as DNA: TGCAGTGCTAGAGCCGGGACAGTTAACACTGAAGCTTTCTTT.

This clonotype was seen ten or more times. The chain is built from TRBV18 and TRBJ1-3; 12 bases are a match to TRBD1. Germline V gene data show CDR1 as KGHSH and CDR2 as LQKENI. The CDR3 length is 16 residues. V trimming: 3 bases; J trimming: 4 bases; junction bases outside the gene matches: 4. CDR3: CASSPWDRGPGNTIYF. For the CDR3, the DNA is TGTGCCAGCTCACCTTGGGACAGGGGGCCCGGAAACACCATATATTTT.

This clonotype was recorded at least ten times. V gene TRBV20-1 combines with J gene TRBJ2-1; D unclear. The CDR3 length is 14 residues. Germline V gives CDR1 DFQATT, CDR2 SNEGSKA (reference sequence). Trimming cost V 5 bases and J 7 bases, with 18 bases left between them. As DNA, the CDR3 is TGCAGTGCTGGCTTTGGGTCGGCCGTAAATGAGCAGTTCTTC. This translates into CSAGFGSAVNEQFF.

Ten or more counts support this clonotype. The rearrangement joins TRBV20-1 to TRBJ2-5; D is possibly TRBD2 (6 bases). CDR1 and CDR2 (germline): DFQATT, SNEGSKA (reference sequence). CDR3 length equals 12 residues. Trimming removed 3 bases from V and 3 bases from J, with 8 bases in between. CDR3 bases: TGCAGTGCTAGGGGGGGTAAAGAGACCCAGTACTTC. It codes for CSARGGKETQYF.

This clonotype occurred a few times. A junction boundary mismatches the germline segment, possibly from a read error. The chain employs TRBV13 and TRBJ1-1; the D gene is possibly TRBD1 (6 bases). Germline V CDR1 and CDR2: PRHDT, FYEKMQ (reference sequence). The CDR3 length is 16 residues. The CDR3 nucleotides read TGTGCCAGCAGCGTAGGGACCCTAGGGGGGGGCGGTGAAGCTTTCTTT. This gives the protein CASSVGTLGGGGEAFF.